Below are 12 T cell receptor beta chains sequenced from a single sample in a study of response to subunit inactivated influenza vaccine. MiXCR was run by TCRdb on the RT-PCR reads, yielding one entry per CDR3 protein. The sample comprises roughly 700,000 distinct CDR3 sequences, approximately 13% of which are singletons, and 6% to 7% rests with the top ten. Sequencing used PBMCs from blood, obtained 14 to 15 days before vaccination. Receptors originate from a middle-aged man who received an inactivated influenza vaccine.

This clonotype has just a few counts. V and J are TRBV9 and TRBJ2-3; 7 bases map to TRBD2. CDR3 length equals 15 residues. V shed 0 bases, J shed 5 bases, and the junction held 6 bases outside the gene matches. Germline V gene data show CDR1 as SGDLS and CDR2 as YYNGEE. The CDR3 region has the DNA TGTGCCAGCAGCGTAGAGTCGGGAGGAGGAGATACGCAGTATTTT. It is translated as CASSVESGGGDTQYF.

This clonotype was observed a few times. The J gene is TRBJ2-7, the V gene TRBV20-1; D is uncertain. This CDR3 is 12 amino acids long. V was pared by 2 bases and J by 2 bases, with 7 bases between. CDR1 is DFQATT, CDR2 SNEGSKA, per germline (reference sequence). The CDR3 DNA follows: TGCAGTGCTAGAACAACTACCTACGAGCAGTACTTC. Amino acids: CSARTTTYEQYF.

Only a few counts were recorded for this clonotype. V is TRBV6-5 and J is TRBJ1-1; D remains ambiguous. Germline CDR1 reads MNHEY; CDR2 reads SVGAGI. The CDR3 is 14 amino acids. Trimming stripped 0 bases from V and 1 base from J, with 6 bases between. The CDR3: CASSYSKRNTEAFF. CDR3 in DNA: TGTGCCAGCAGTTACTCGAAACGGAACACTGAAGCTTTCTTT.

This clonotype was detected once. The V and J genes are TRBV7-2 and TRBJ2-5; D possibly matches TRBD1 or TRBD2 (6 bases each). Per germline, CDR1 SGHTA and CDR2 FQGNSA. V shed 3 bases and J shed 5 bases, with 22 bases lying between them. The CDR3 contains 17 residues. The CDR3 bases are TGTGCCAGCAGCTTTATGGGGGGCCCCGGTAACGTGGAGACCCAGTACTTC. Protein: CASSFMGGPGNVETQYF.

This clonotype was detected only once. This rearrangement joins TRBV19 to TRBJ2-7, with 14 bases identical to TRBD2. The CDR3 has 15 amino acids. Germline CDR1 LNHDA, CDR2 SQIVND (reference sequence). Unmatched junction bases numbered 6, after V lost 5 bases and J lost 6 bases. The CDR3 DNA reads TGTGCCAGTAGTTCGTCCGGGACTAGCGGGAGCGAGCAGTACTTC. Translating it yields CASSSSGTSGSEQYF.

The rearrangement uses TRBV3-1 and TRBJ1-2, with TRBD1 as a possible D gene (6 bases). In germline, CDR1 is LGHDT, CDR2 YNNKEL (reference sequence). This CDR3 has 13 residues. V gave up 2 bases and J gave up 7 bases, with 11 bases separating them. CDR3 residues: CASSQWQGTGYTF. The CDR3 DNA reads TGTGCCAGCAGCCAATGGCAGGGGACTGGCTACACCTTC.

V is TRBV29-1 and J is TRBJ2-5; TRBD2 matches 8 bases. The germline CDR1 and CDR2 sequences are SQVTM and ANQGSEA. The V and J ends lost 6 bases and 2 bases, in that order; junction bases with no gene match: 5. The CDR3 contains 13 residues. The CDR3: CSVGTRLQETQYF. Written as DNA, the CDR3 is TGCAGCGTGGGGACTAGACTACAAGAGACCCAGTACTTC.

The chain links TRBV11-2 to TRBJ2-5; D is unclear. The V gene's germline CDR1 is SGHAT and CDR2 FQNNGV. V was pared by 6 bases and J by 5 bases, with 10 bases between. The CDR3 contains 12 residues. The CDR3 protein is CASSSLRETQYF. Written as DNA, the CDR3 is TGTGCCAGCAGTTCCCTTAGGGAGACCCAGTACTTC.

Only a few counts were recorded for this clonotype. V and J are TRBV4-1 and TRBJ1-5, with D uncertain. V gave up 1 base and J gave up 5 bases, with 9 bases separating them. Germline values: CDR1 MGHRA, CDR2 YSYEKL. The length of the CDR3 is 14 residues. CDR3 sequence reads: CASSQGGADQPQHF. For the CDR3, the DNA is TGCGCCAGCAGCCAAGGAGGAGCTGATCAGCCCCAGCATTTT.

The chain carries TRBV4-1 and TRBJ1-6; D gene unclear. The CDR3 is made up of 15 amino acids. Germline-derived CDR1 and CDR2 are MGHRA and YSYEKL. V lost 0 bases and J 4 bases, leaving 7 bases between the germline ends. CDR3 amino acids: CASSQEAEYNSPLHF. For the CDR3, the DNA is TGCGCCAGCAGCCAAGAGGCAGAGTATAATTCACCCCTCCACTTT.

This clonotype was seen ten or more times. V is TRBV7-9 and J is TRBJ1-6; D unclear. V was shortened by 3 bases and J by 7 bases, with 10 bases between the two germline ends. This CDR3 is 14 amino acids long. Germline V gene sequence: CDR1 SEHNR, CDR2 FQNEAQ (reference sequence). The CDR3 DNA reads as TGTGCCAGCAGCTTGAGCACAGCGAATTCACCCCTCCACTTT. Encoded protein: CASSLSTANSPLHF. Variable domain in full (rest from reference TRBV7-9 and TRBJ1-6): DTGVSQNPRHKITKRGQNVTFRCDPISEHNRLYWYRQTLGQGPEFLTYFQNEAQLEKSRLLSDRFSAERPKGSFSTLEIQRTEQGDSAMYLCASSLSTANSPLHFGNGTRLTVT.

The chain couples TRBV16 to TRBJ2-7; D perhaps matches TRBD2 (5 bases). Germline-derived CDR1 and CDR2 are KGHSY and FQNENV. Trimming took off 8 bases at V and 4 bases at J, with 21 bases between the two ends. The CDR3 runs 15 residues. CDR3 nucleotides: TGTGCCAGCGTAAGCCTTTCTGGGAGAGTATACGAGCAGTACTTC. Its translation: CASVSLSGRVYEQYF.